This is a list of T cell receptor beta chains from one sample in a study of human T cells and chemical hapten exposure. One entry per CDR3 protein results from TCRdb running MiXCR on the RACE reads. Of about 40,000 distinct CDR3 sequences in the sample, less than 4% were seen once. The sequencing used whole blood, collected in connection with sensitization to the hapten diphenylcyclopropenone (DPC). The receptors originated from a man aged 40-55 years with alopecia areata. Some clones in this sample may be carry-over from other donors' samples. The CDR3 runs from the conserved cysteine through the conserved F or W. The order of the fields is J gene, V gene, clone size, D gene, CDR3 DNA, CDR3 protein. The D gene is left open where the match is weak. Clone size is shown for a subset of rows, as once, few, many or a class of expanded clone.

J: TRBJ2-6; V: TRBV3-1; size: NA; D: NA; DNA: TGTGCCAGCAGCCCGGGGTCTGGGGCCAACGTCCTGACTTTC; CDR3: CASSPGSGANVLTF
J: TRBJ2-7; V: TRBV10-3; size: NA; D: NA; DNA: TGTGCCATCGGAGGGGGCGGCAGTTACCACGAGCAGTACTTC; CDR3: CAIGGGGSYHEQYF
J: TRBJ2-3; V: TRBV19; size: few; D: NA; DNA: TGTGCCAGTAGTATACTACCGGGACAAGCATCGACAGATACGCAGTATTTT; CDR3: CASSILPGQASTDTQYF
J: TRBJ2-5; V: TRBV7-2; size: many; D: NA; DNA: TGTGCCAGCAGCTTAGCGGGGCCGCGGGAGACCCAGTACTTC; CDR3: CASSLAGPRETQYF
J: TRBJ1-3; V: TRBV6-1; size: many; D: TRBD1; DNA: TGTGCCAGCAGGGTTGGACAGGGAGCTGGAAACACCATATATTTT; CDR3: CASRVGQGAGNTIYF
J: TRBJ2-3; V: TRBV7-2; size: many; D: TRBD2; DNA: TGTGCCAGCAGCTTCGGACTAGCGGCCACAGATACGCAGTATTTT; CDR3: CASSFGLAATDTQYF
J: TRBJ1-5; V: TRBV6-2/TRBV6-3; size: many; D: NA; DNA: TGTGCCAGCAGCAATACGCCCGACAGGCCTCGGGAGCCCCAGCATTTT; CDR3: CASSNTPDRPREPQHF
J: TRBJ1-5; V: TRBV6-2/TRBV6-3; size: many; D: NA; DNA: TGTGCCAGCAGTTACTCAGAGAATCAGCCCCAGCATTTT; CDR3: CASSYSENQPQHF
J: TRBJ1-1; V: TRBV3-1; size: many; D: NA; DNA: TGTGCCAGCAGCCGGGTCCAGAACACTGAAGCTTTCTTT; CDR3: CASSRVQNTEAFF
J: TRBJ2-1; V: TRBV24-1; size: NA; D: TRBD2; DNA: TGTGCCACCAGTGACTCTAGCGGGAGCTCCTACAATGAGCAGTTCTTC; CDR3: CATSDSSGSSYNEQFF
J: TRBJ2-1; V: TRBV4-3; size: many; D: NA; DNA: TGCGCCAGCAGCTCCCAGAGAAGCAGCCTCCACAATGAGCAGTTCTTC; CDR3: CASSSQRSSLHNEQFF
J: TRBJ2-3; V: TRBV5-4; size: many; D: NA; DNA: TGTGCCAGCCATTGGCCGGATTCCACAGATACGCAGTATTTT; CDR3: CASHWPDSTDTQYF
J: TRBJ2-3; V: TRBV12-5; size: many; D: NA; DNA: TGTGCTAGTGGTTTCGAAGATACGCAGTATTTT; CDR3: CASGFEDTQYF
J: TRBJ2-7; V: TRBV6-5; size: many; D: TRBD2; DNA: TGTGCCAGCAGTTACGAGGGTGGGGGAGGGTCCGAGCAGTACTTC; CDR3: CASSYEGGGGSEQYF
J: TRBJ1-3; V: TRBV4-3; size: many; D: NA; DNA: TGCGCCAGCAGCCAAAGTCTCGACTCTCCTTCCTCTGGAAACACCATATATTTT; CDR3: CASSQSLDSPSSGNTIYF
J: TRBJ1-6; V: TRBV7-2; size: many; D: TRBD1; DNA: TGTGCCAGCAGCTTCCGGGACAGGACTTCACCCCTCCACTTT; CDR3: CASSFRDRTSPLHF
J: TRBJ2-7; V: TRBV20-1; size: many; D: TRBD1; DNA: TGCAGTGCTAACCGGGACAGGGACTTCTACGAGCAGTACTTC; CDR3: CSANRDRDFYEQYF
J: TRBJ1-2; V: TRBV3-1; size: many; D: NA; DNA: TGTGCCAGCAGCCAAGAATTCGGCTACACCTTC; CDR3: CASSQEFGYTF
J: TRBJ2-4; V: TRBV14; size: NA; D: TRBD2; DNA: TGTGCCAGCTCCCCGGCGGGAGGGGCCATTCAGTACTTC; CDR3: CASSPAGGAIQYF
J: TRBJ2-7; V: TRBV28; size: NA; D: NA; DNA: TGTGCCAGCAGGAAACAGGGTAGCCCCTCGGTCGAGCAGTACTTC; CDR3: CASRKQGSPSVEQYF
J: TRBJ2-7; V: TRBV11-1; size: many; D: NA; DNA: TGTGCCAGCAGCTTAATTCAGGACGGCTCTGTCTACGAGCAGTACTTC; CDR3: CASSLIQDGSVYEQYF
J: TRBJ1-2; V: TRBV12-3/TRBV12-4; size: NA; D: NA; DNA: TGTGCCAGCAGTTCTTCCCAGGTGCCGGGCGTCCAGCAAGGCTACACCTTC; CDR3: CASSSSQVPGVQQGYTF
J: TRBJ2-3; V: TRBV5-5; size: NA; D: TRBD1; DNA: TGTGCCAGCAGCTTGGGACAGGGGTTGACAGATACGCAGTATTTT; CDR3: CASSLGQGLTDTQYF
J: TRBJ2-7; V: TRBV4-2; size: NA; D: NA; DNA: TGTGCCAGCAGCCCCCGGACAGTCCACGAGCAGTACTTC; CDR3: CASSPRTVHEQYF
J: TRBJ2-3; V: TRBV12-3/TRBV12-4; size: many; D: TRBD1; DNA: TGTGCCAGCAGCCCTTACAGGGGAGTCGGCACAGATACGCAGTATTTT; CDR3: CASSPYRGVGTDTQYF
J: TRBJ1-1; V: TRBV29-1; size: many; D: TRBD1; DNA: TGCAGCGTTTCCCGGGACAGGGGTGGAGGTGAAGCTTTCTTT; CDR3: CSVSRDRGGGEAFF
J: TRBJ2-7; V: TRBV6-5; size: many; D: TRBD1; DNA: TGTGCCAGCAGGCAGGACAGGGTGGTAAACGAGCAGTACTTC; CDR3: CASRQDRVVNEQYF
J: TRBJ2-1; V: TRBV7-2; size: many; D: TRBD2; DNA: TGTGCCAGCAGCCTGGACCACGGACTAGCAGGTTTAAATGAGCAGTTCTTC; CDR3: CASSLDHGLAGLNEQFF
J: TRBJ2-7; V: TRBV7-3; size: many; D: NA; DNA: TGTGCCAGCAGCGCAAGTCACGTATCCTACGAGCAGTACTTC; CDR3: CASSASHVSYEQYF
J: TRBJ2-7; V: TRBV3-1; size: NA; D: TRBD2; DNA: TGTGCCAGCAGCCGGACTAGCGGACCGAGCTCCTACGAGCAGTACTTC; CDR3: CASSRTSGPSSYEQYF
J: TRBJ2-7; V: TRBV27; size: NA; D: NA; DNA: TGTGCCAGCAGTTTCCGACAGGGAGGCAGCGAGCAGTACTTC; CDR3: CASSFRQGGSEQYF
J: TRBJ1-2; V: TRBV12-3/TRBV12-4; size: many; D: NA; DNA: TGTGCCAGCAGTTTACGCCTCAGGATTTCTGATGGCTACACCTTC; CDR3: CASSLRLRISDGYTF
J: TRBJ2-7; V: TRBV10-3; size: many; D: NA; DNA: TGTGCCATCAGTGAGTCGGACAGCCCCTACTACGAGCAGTACTTC; CDR3: CAISESDSPYYEQYF
J: TRBJ1-5; V: TRBV21-1; size: NA; D: NA; DNA: TGTGACAGCAGCAACCTCTCTCGGCAGGGCCATCAGCCCCAGCATTTT; CDR3: CDSSNLSRQGHQPQHF
J: TRBJ2-7; V: TRBV27; size: NA; D: TRBD1; DNA: TGTGCCAGCAGGAGACAGGGAGTAATCTACGAGCAGTACTTC; CDR3: CASRRQGVIYEQYF
J: TRBJ2-1; V: TRBV6-6; size: many; D: TRBD2; DNA: TGTGCCAGCAATTATCTAGCGGTGGGGAACAATGAGCAGTTCTTC; CDR3: CASNYLAVGNNEQFF
J: TRBJ1-5; V: TRBV28; size: few; D: NA; DNA: TGTGCCAGCAGTTTATCCGCAGGGGACAGCAATCAGCCCCAGCATTTT; CDR3: CASSLSAGDSNQPQHF
J: TRBJ1-5; V: TRBV9; size: NA; D: NA; DNA: TGTGCCAGCAGCTCTCAGGGGCCAGCAGGCAATCAGCCCCAGCATTTT; CDR3: CASSSQGPAGNQPQHF
J: TRBJ2-7; V: TRBV10-3; size: few; D: TRBD1; DNA: TGTGCCATCAGTGAGGGACAGGGGGCTGGCGAGCAGTACTTC; CDR3: CAISEGQGAGEQYF
J: TRBJ2-5; V: TRBV5-1; size: many; D: NA; DNA: TGCGCCAGCAGCCGGGTCCTCCAAGAGACCCAGTACTTC; CDR3: CASSRVLQETQYF
J: TRBJ2-2; V: TRBV19; size: many; D: NA; DNA: TGTGCCAGTAGTATGACGGATATAAACACCGGGGAGCTGTTTTTT; CDR3: CASSMTDINTGELFF
J: TRBJ2-3; V: TRBV6-6; size: many; D: NA; DNA: TGTGCCAGCAGGTTTACAAGAAGCACAGATACGCAGTATTTT; CDR3: CASRFTRSTDTQYF
J: TRBJ1-2; V: TRBV1; size: many; D: NA; DNA: TGCACCATTAAGCCCACAGGAGATAACTATGGCTACACCTTC; CDR3: CTIKPTGDNYGYTF
J: TRBJ1-2; V: TRBV9; size: many; D: NA; DNA: TGTGCCAGCAGCGCCAACTATGGCTACACCTTC; CDR3: CASSANYGYTF
J: TRBJ2-6; V: TRBV11-2; size: many; D: NA; DNA: TGTGCCAGCAGCTACAGTGCTGGGGCCAACGTCCTGACTTTC; CDR3: CASSYSAGANVLTF
J: TRBJ2-5; V: TRBV28; size: few; D: NA; DNA: TGTGCCAGCAGTTTACGGACACTTCAAGAGACCCAGTACTTC; CDR3: CASSLRTLQETQYF
J: TRBJ2-2; V: TRBV4-1; size: many; D: TRBD1; DNA: TGCGCCAGCAGCCGCGTCCCGGGACAGGTCGGGGAGCTGTTTTTT; CDR3: CASSRVPGQVGELFF
J: TRBJ1-1; V: TRBV14; size: many; D: NA; DNA: TGTGCCAGCAGCCCCCTCCTCGGACACTTGAACACTGAAGCTTTCTTT; CDR3: CASSPLLGHLNTEAFF
J: TRBJ2-1; V: TRBV12-3/TRBV12-4; size: many; D: NA; DNA: TGTGCCAGCAGTTTCCCACAGGGCAACAATGAGCAGTTCTTC; CDR3: CASSFPQGNNEQFF
J: TRBJ2-5; V: TRBV5-6; size: many; D: TRBD2; DNA: TGTGCCAGCACCCCCCTAGCGGGAGGACTCAGGGAAGAGACCCAGTACTTC; CDR3: CASTPLAGGLREETQYF
J: TRBJ2-7; V: TRBV5-1; size: many; D: TRBD2; DNA: TGCGCCAGCAGCTGGGGACTAGCGGGGCCCGAGCAGTACTTC; CDR3: CASSWGLAGPEQYF
J: TRBJ1-5; V: TRBV2; size: many; D: TRBD1; DNA: TGTGCCAGCAGTTGGGACAGGAGACAGCCCCAGCATTTT; CDR3: CASSWDRRQPQHF
J: TRBJ2-2; V: TRBV7-9; size: many; D: NA; DNA: TGTGCCAGCAGCTCGCTTGGGAGGACGGTAAACACCGGGGAGCTGTTTTTT; CDR3: CASSSLGRTVNTGELFF
J: TRBJ1-4; V: TRBV20-1; size: many; D: NA; DNA: TGCAGTGCGACCAGGGAAAAACTGTTTTTT; CDR3: CSATREKLFF